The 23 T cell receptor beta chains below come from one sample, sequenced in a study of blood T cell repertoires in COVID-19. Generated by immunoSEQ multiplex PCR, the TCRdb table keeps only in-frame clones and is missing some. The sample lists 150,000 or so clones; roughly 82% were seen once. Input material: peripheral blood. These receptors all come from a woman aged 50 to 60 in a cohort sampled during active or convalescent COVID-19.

The CDR3 nucleotides are TGCAGCGTTGAGAGGCAGCAGAACACTGAAGCTTTCTTT. It encodes CSVERQQNTEAFF. The rearrangement links TRBV29-1 to TRBJ1-1, with D unclear. CDR3 length: 13 residues. V was clipped by 3 bases and J by 1 base, with 9 bases between them. Germline V gene sequence: CDR1 SQVTM, CDR2 ANQGSEA.

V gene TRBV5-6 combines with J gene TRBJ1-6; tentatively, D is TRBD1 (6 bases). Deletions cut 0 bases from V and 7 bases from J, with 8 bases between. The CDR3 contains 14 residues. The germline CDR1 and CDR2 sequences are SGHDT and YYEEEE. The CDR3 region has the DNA TGTGCCAGCAGCTTGGGACAGGCAAATTCACCCCTCCACTTT. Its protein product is CASSLGQANSPLHF.

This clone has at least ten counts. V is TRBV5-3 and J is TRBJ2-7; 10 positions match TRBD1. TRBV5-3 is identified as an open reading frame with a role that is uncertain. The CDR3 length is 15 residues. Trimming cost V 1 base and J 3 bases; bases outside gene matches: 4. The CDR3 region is CARSLRDRGLYEQYF. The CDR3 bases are TGTGCCAGAAGCTTGCGAGACAGGGGGCTCTACGAGCAGTACTTC.

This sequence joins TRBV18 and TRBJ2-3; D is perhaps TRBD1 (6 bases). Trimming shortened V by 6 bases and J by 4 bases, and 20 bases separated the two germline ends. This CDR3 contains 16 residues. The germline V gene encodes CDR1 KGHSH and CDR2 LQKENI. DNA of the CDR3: TGTGCCAGCTCCCCCCCAGCAGGGGCAGGGGCAGATACGCAGTATTTT. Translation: CASSPPAGAGADTQYF.

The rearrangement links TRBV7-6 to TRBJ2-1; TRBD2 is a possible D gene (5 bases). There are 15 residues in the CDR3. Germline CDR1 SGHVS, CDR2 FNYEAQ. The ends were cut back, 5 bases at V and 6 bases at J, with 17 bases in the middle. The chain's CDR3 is CASSVTSRTPNEQFF. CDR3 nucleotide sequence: TGTGCCAGCAGCGTCACGAGCCGGACTCCCAATGAGCAGTTCTTC.

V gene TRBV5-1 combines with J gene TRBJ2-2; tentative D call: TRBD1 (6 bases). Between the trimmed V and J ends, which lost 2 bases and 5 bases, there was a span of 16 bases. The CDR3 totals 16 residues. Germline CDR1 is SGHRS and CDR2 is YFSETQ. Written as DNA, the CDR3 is TGCGCCAGCAGCTTACAACTCAGGGGATGGACCGGGGAGCTGTTTTTT. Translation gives CASSLQLRGWTGELFF.

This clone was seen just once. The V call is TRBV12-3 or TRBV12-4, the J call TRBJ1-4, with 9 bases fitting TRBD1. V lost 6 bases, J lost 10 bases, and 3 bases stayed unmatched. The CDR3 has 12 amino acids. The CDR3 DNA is TGTGCCAGCAGGGGACAGGGAGGAAAACTGTTTTTT. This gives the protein CASRGQGGKLFF.

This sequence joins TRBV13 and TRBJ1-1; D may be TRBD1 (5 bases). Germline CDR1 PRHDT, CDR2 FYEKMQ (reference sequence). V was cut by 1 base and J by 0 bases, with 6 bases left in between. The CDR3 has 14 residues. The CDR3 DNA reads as TGTGCCAGCAGCTTAGACAGGTTGAACACTGAAGCTTTCTTT. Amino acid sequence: CASSLDRLNTEAFF.

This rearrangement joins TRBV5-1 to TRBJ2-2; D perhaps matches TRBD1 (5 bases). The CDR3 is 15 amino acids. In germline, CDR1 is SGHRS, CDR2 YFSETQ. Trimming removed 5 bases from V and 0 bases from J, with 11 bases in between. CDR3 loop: CASRTATSNTGELFF. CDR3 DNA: TGCGCCAGCAGGACAGCCACTTCGAACACCGGGGAGCTGTTTTTT.

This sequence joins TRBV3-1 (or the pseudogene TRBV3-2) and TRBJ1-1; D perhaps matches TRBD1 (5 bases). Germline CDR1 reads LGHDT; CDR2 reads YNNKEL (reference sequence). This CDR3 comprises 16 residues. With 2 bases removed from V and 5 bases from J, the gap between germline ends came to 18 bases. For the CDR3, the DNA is TGTGCCAGCAGCCAACTAGGCCGGGGGGGTGGAACTGAAGCTTTCTTT. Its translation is CASSQLGRGGGTEAFF.

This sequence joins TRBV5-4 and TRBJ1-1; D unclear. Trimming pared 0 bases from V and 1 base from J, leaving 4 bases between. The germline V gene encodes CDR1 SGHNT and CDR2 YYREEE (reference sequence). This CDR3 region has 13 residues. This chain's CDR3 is CASSLDQNTEAFF. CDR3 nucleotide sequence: TGTGCCAGCAGCTTGGATCAGAACACTGAAGCTTTCTTT.

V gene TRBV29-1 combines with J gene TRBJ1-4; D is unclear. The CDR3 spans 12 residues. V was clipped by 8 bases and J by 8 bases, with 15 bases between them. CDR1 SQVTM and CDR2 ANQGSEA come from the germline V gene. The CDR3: CSIKLTEEKLFF. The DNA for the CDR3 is TGCAGCATAAAGCTCACCGAGGAAAAACTGTTTTTT.

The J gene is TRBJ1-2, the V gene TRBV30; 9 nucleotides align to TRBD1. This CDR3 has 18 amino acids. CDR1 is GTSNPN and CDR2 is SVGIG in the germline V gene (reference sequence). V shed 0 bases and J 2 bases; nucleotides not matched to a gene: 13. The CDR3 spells CAWSVGGDRDFRNYGYTF. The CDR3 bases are TGTGCCTGGAGTGTAGGGGGGGACAGGGATTTCAGGAACTATGGCTACACCTTC.

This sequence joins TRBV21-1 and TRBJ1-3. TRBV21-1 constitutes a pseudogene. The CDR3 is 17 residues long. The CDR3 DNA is TGTGCCAGCAGCAAGGCGGGAGGGATCCACTCTGGAAACACCATATATTTT. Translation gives CASSKAGGIHSGNTIYF.

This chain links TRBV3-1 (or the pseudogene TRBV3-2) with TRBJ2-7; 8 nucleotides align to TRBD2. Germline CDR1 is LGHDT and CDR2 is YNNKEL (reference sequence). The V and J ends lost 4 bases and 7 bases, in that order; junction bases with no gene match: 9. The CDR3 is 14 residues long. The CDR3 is CASSPDGGGREQYF. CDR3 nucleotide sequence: TGTGCCAGCAGCCCAGACGGGGGGGGTCGGGAGCAGTACTTC.

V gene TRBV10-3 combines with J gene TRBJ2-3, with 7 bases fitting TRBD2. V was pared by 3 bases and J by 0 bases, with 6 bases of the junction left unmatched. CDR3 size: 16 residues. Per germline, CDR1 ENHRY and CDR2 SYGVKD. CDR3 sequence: CAISDTKAGSTDTQYF. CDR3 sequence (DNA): TGTGCCATCAGTGATACTAAAGCGGGGAGCACAGATACGCAGTATTTT.

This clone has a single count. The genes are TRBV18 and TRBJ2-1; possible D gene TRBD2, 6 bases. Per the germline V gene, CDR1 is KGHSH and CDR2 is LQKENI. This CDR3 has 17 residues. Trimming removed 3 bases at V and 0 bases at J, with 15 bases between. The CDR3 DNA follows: TGTGCCAGCTCACCCACGCGGGGCCTAATCTCCTACAATGAGCAGTTCTTC. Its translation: CASSPTRGLISYNEQFF.

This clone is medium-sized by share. The CDR3 spells CASSQTRAGNTEAFF. In DNA form, the CDR3 reads TGCGCCAGCAGCCAAACGAGGGCAGGGAACACTGAAGCTTTCTTT. The V gene is TRBV4-1, the J gene TRBJ1-1; D remains ambiguous. Germline-derived CDR1 and CDR2 are MGHRA and YSYEKL. The CDR3 is 15 amino acids. V lost 2 bases to trimming and J lost 1 base, with 11 bases between them.

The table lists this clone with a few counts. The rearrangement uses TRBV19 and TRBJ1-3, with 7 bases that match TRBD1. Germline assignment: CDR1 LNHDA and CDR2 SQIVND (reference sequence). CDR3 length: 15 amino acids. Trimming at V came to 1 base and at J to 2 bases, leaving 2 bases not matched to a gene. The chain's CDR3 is CASSIGDRAGNTIYF. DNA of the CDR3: TGTGCCAGTAGTATAGGAGACAGGGCTGGAAACACCATATATTTT.

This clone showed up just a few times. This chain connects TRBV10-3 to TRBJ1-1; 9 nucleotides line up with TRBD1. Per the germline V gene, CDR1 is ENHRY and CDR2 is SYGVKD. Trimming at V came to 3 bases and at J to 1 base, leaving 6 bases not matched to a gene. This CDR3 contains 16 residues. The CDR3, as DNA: TGTGCCATCAGTGATAACAGGGGGCTGAGGAACACTGAAGCTTTCTTT. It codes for CAISDNRGLRNTEAFF.

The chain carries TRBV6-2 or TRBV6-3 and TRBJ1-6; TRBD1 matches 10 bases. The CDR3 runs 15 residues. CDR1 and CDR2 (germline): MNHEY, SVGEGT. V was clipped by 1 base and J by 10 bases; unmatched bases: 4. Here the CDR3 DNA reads TGTGCCAGCAGTTACTTACCGGGACAGGGGTCACCCCTCCACTTT. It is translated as CASSYLPGQGSPLHF.

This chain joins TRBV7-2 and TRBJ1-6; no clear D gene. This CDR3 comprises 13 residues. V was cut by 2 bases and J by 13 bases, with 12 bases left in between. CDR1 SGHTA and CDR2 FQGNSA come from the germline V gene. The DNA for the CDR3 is TGTGCCAGCAGCTTACCGACACCGTCCCCCCTCCACTTT. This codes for CASSLPTPSPLHF.

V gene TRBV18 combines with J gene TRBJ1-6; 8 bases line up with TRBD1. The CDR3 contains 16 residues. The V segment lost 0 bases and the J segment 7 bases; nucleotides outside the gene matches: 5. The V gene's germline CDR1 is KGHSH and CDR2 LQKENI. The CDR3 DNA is TGTGCCAGCTCACCACCGGGCGGGACAGGAAATTCACCCCTCCACTTT. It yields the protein CASSPPGGTGNSPLHF.